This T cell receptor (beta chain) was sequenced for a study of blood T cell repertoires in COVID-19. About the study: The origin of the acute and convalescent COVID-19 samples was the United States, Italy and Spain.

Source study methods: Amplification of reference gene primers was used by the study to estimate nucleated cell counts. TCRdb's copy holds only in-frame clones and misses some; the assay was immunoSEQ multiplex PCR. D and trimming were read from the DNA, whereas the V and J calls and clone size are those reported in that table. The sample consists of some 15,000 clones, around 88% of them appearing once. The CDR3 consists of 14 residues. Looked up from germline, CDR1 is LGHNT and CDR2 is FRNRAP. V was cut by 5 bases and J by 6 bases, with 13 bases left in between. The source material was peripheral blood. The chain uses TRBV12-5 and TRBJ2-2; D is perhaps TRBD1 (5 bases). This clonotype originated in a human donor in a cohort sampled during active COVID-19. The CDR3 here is CASGTTATPGELFF. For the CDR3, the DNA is TGTGCTAGTGGTACGACAGCCACCCCCGGGGAGCTGTTTTTT.